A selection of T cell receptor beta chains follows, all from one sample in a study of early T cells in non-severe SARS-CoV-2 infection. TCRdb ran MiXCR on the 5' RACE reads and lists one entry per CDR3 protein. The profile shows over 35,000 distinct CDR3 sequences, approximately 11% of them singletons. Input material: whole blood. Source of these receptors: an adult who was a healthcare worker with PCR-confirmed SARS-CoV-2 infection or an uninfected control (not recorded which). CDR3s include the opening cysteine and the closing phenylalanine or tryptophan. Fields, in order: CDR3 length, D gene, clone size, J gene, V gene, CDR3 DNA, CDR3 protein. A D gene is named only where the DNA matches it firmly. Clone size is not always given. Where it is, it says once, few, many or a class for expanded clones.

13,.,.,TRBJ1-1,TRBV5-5,TGTGCCAGCAGCTTGGTATCAGGTAATGAAGCTTTCTTT,CASSLVSGNEAFF
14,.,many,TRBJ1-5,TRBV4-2,TGTGCCAGCAGCCAAGAGAGGGGAGGGACGGCCCAGCATTTT,CASSQERGGTAQHF
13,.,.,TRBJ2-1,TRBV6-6,TGTGCCAGCAGTTCGGTTGGGTACAATGAGCAGTTCTTC,CASSSVGYNEQFF
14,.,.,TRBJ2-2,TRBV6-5,TGTGCCAGCACCAAGGGATTGGGCACCGGGGAGCTGTTTTTT,CASTKGLGTGELFF
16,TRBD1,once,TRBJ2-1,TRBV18,TGTGCCAGCTCACCCCCGGACAGGGGTTCCTACAATGAGCAGTTCTTC,CASSPPDRGSYNEQFF
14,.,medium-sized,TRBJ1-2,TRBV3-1,TGTGCCAGCAGCCAAGGATTGGCAACCTATGGCTACACCTTC,CASSQGLATYGYTF
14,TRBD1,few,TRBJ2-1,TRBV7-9,TGTGCCAGCAGCCTGGGGACAGCCTACAATGAGCAGTTCTTC,CASSLGTAYNEQFF
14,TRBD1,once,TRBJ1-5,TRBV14,TGTGCCAGCAGCCTAACCGGGACAGAGCAGCCCCAGCATTTT,CASSLTGTEQPQHF
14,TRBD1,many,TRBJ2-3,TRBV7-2,TGTGCCAGCAGCTGGGACAGGGGCACAGATACGCAGTATTTT,CASSWDRGTDTQYF
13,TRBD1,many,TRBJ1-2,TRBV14,TGTGCCAGCAGCCACGGAAGGGGGCCCCGCCACACCTTC,CASSHGRGPRHTF
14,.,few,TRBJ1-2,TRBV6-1,TGTGCCAGCAGTGAAGGAGACAGATTCTATGGCTACACCTTC,CASSEGDRFYGYTF
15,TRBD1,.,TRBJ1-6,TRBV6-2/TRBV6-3,TGTGCCAGCAAGTCTCCGGGACAGAGTAATTCACCCCTCCACTTT,CASKSPGQSNSPLHF
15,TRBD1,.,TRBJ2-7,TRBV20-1,TGCAGTGCTAGAGACCGGACAGGGCGATCCTACGAGCAGTACTTC,CSARDRTGRSYEQYF
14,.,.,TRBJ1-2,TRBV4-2,TGTGCCAGCAGCCAACCAGGGGACTACTATGGCTACACCTTC,CASSQPGDYYGYTF
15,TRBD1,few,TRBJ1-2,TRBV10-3,TGTGCCATCAGGACCGGGACAGGGGTATACTATGGCTACACCTTC,CAIRTGTGVYYGYTF
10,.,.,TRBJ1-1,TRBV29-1,TGCAGCGACGCCACAGGAAAAGCTTTCTTT,CSDATGKAFF
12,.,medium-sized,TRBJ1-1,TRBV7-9,TGTGCCAGCAGCTTAGGAACCCAAGAAGCTTTCTTT,CASSLGTQEAFF
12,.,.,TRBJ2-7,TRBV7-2,TGTGCCAGCAGCCCGGGGCTCTACGAGCAGTACTTC,CASSPGLYEQYF
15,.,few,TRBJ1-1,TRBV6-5,TGTGCCAGCAGTTACGAGGTCAGCCCTAACACTGAAGCTTTCTTT,CASSYEVSPNTEAFF
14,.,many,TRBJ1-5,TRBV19,TGTGCCAGCAAGGGAGTACCCGCAAATCAGCCCCAGCATTTT,CASKGVPANQPQHF
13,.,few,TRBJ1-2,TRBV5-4,TGTGCCAGCAGCTTGGACAGAGCCTATGGCTACACCTTC,CASSLDRAYGYTF
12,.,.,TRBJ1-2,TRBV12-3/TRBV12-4,TGTGCCAGCAGTTCCATGGACTATGGCTACACCTTC,CASSSMDYGYTF
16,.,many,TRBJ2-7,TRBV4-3,TGCGCCAGCAGCCAAGAATGGGGGACTCGAACCTACGAGCAGTACTTC,CASSQEWGTRTYEQYF
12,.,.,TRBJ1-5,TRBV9,TGTGCCAGCAGCGTAGGGATGCAGCCCCAGCATTTT,CASSVGMQPQHF
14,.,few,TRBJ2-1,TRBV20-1,TGCAGTGCGCCTGACAGACTCACCAACAATGAGCAGTTCTTC,CSAPDRLTNNEQFF
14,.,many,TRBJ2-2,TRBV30,TGTGCCTTACGAGGGACTGTGAACACCGGGGAGCTGTTTTTT,CALRGTVNTGELFF
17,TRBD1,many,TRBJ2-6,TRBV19,TGTGCCAGTAGTATAGGGGGACAGACGACTGGGGCCAACGTCCTGACTTTC,CASSIGGQTTGANVLTF
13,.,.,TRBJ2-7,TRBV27,TGTGCCAGCAGTTTCTCGGACGGCTACGAGCAGTACTTC,CASSFSDGYEQYF
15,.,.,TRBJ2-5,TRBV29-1,TGCAGCGTTGAAGGGGGTCAGGGGATCCAAGAGACCCAGTACTTC,CSVEGGQGIQETQYF
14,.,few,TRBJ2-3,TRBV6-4,TGTGCCAGCAGTGCCGTCGGGAGCACAGATACGCAGTATTTT,CASSAVGSTDTQYF
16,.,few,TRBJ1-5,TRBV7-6,TGTGCCAGCAGCGCCCGACTCAGGACTAGCAATCAGCCCCAGCATTTT,CASSARLRTSNQPQHF
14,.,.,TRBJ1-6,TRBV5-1,TGCGCCAGCAGCTCCCACAGGCCCGATTCACCCCTCCACTTT,CASSSHRPDSPLHF
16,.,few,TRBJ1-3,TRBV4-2,TGTGCCAGCAGCCAAGATCAGCTAGGGTCTGGAAACACCATATATTTT,CASSQDQLGSGNTIYF
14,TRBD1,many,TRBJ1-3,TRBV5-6,TGTGCCAGCAGGGGGGACAGGTTCGGAAACACCATATATTTT,CASRGDRFGNTIYF
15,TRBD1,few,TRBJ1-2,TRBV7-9,TGTGCCAGCAGCTCCCGGGACAGGGTTAACTATGGCTACACCTTC,CASSSRDRVNYGYTF
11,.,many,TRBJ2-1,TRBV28,TGTGCCAGTAGGACGGCGATTGAGCAGTTCTTC,CASRTAIEQFF
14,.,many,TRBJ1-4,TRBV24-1,TGTGCCACCAGTGATTCCGGGACTACCGGAAGGCTGTTTTTT,CATSDSGTTGRLFF
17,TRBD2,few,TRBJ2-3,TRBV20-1,TGCAGTGCTAGAGATTTGGCTAGCGGGGGGGTTTCAGATACGCAGTATTTT,CSARDLASGGVSDTQYF
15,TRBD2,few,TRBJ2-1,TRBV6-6,TGTGCCAGCAGTTACGCCCCCGGGACTAACAATGAGCAGTTCTTC,CASSYAPGTNNEQFF
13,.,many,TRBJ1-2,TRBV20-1,TGCAGTGCTAGAGATAGGACTAACTATGGCTACACCTTC,CSARDRTNYGYTF
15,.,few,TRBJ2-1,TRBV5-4,TGTGCCAGCAGAAGGGGGGGTCGCTCCTACAATGAGCAGTTCTTC,CASRRGGRSYNEQFF
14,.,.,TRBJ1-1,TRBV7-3,TGTGCCAGCAGCATACAGGGCTTTGGTACTGAAGCTTTCTTT,CASSIQGFGTEAFF
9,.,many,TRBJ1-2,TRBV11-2,TGTGCCAGCGGAGGAGGCTACACCTTC,CASGGGYTF
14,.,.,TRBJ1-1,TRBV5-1,TGCGCCAGCACCATTGGGGCGGGGGGCCCTGAAGCTTTCTTT,CASTIGAGGPEAFF